These 25 T cell receptor beta chains share one sample of origin, sequenced in a study of CD8+CD57+ T cells in acquired aplastic anemia. Patients picked for sequencing had shown CD8+CD57+ cell expansion detected by flow cytometry. It was genomic DNA that served as the template for profiling TCR beta VDJ and CDR3. Each CDR3 protein gets one entry after TCRdb re-called the reads with MiXCR. The top ten clones hold approximately 80% of a sample with fewer than 85,000 distinct CDR3 sequences, around 70% of them seen once. Sequenced: sorted CD4+, CD8+, or CD8+CD57+ T cells (not recorded which) from PBMCs. These receptors came from a human donor with aplastic anemia.

This sequence joins TRBV5-4 and TRBJ1-1; tentative D call: TRBD1 (5 bases). V shed 6 bases and J shed 1 base, with 16 bases lying between them. CDR1 and CDR2 from the germline V gene are SGHNT and YYREEE (reference sequence). The CDR3 runs 15 residues. CDR3 region: CASNKLTDSNTEAFF. The CDR3, as DNA: TGTGCCAGCAATAAACTGACAGATTCGAACACTGAAGCTTTCTTT. The full variable domain, rest sourced from reference TRBV5-4 and TRBJ1-1, is ETGVTQSPTHLIKTRGQQVTLRCSSQSGHNTVSWYQQALGQGPQFIFQYYREEENGRGNFPPRFSGLQFPNYSSELNVNALELDDSALYLCASNKLTDSNTEAFFGQGTRLTVV.

The chain employs TRBV2 and TRBJ1-1; tentatively, D is TRBD1 (5 bases). Trimming stripped 2 bases from V and 0 bases from J, with 7 bases between. The CDR3 loop spans 14 amino acids. Looked up from germline, CDR1 is SNHLY and CDR2 is FYNNEI. The CDR3 DNA follows: TGTGCCAGCAGTGAACGGGGGATGAACACTGAAGCTTTCTTT. This encodes CASSERGMNTEAFF.

The chain employs TRBV11-2 and TRBJ2-3, with TRBD2 matching 11 bases. The CDR3 is 15 amino acids. V lost 3 bases to trimming and J lost 3 bases; unmatched junction nucleotides: 2. Germline CDR1 is SGHAT and CDR2 is FQNNGV. The CDR3 spells CASSLGLADTDTQYF. The DNA of the CDR3 is TGTGCCAGCAGCTTGGGACTAGCGGATACAGATACGCAGTATTTT.

V gene TRBV10-3 combines with J gene TRBJ1-1, with D perhaps matching TRBD1 (5 bases). Trimming removed 2 bases from V and 4 bases from J, with 11 bases in between. Germline loops: CDR1 ENHRY, CDR2 SYGVKD. The CDR3 is 14 residues long. As DNA, the CDR3 is TGTGCCATCAGTGAGCCCAATGGGGGCACTGAAGCTTTCTTT. It specifies CAISEPNGGTEAFF.

This rearrangement joins TRBV15 to TRBJ2-5, with 7 bases lining up with TRBD2. After removal of 6 bases from V and 0 bases from J, the junction contained 1 base not matched to a gene. The CDR3 length is 13 residues. The germline gives CDR1 LNHNV, CDR2 YYDKDF (reference sequence). The CDR3 is CATSRGDQETQYF. The CDR3, as DNA: TGTGCCACCAGTCGGGGGGACCAAGAGACCCAGTACTTC.

This chain joins TRBV20-1 and TRBJ1-1, with a tentative D call TRBD1 (5 bases). The CDR3 runs 11 residues. V was trimmed by 3 bases and J by 8 bases, leaving 10 bases between them. Per germline, CDR1 DFQATT and CDR2 SNEGSKA (reference sequence). Here the CDR3 reads CSARGPVEAFF. As DNA, the CDR3 is TGCAGTGCTAGGGGGCCGGTGGAAGCTTTCTTT.

The chain links TRBV5-6 to TRBJ1-6; 8 positions match TRBD1. Germline V lookup: CDR1 SGHDT, CDR2 YYEEEE. The CDR3 is 14 residues long. After removal of 6 bases from V and 7 bases from J, the junction contained 6 bases not matched to a gene. CDR3 in amino acids: CASIQGAANSPLHF. CDR3 in DNA: TGTGCCAGCATCCAGGGGGCGGCAAATTCACCCCTCCACTTT. Variable domain in full (rest from reference TRBV5-6 and TRBJ1-6): DAGVTQSPTHLIKTRGQQVTLRCSPKSGHDTVSWYQQALGQGPQFIFQYYEEEERQRGNFPDRFSGHQFPNYSSELNVNALLLGDSALYLCASIQGAANSPLHFGNGTRLTVT.

The chain has TRBV20-1 and TRBJ1-4; 9 nucleotides match TRBD1. Germline CDR1 reads DFQATT; CDR2 reads SNEGSKA (reference sequence). This CDR3 is built from 14 residues. The ends lost 3 bases at V and 7 bases at J; junction bases unmatched: 6. DNA for the CDR3: TGCAGTGCTAGGGACAGGGGTTGGGGTGAAAAACTGTTTTTT. This translates into CSARDRGWGEKLFF.

This clonotype was seen at least ten times. This rearrangement joins TRBV7-9 to TRBJ2-1, with unresolved D. Germline CDR1 reads SEHNR; CDR2 reads FQNEAQ (reference sequence). This CDR3 comprises 12 residues. Between the trimmed V and J ends, which lost 6 bases and 6 bases, there was a span of 9 bases. The CDR3 nucleotides are TGTGCCAGCAGTTCCGGCCTCAATGAGCAGTTCTTC. Its translation: CASSSGLNEQFF.

The V and J genes are TRBV7-8 and TRBJ2-3; D gene uncertain. V lost 10 bases, J lost 3 bases, and 11 bases lay in between. Germline CDR1 reads SGHVS; CDR2 reads FQNEAQ. CDR3 length equals 12 residues. The CDR3 DNA reads as TGTGCCACCTTAGGGCCGACAGATACGCAGTATTTT. It codes for CATLGPTDTQYF.

This clonotype was seen just once. The rearrangement joins TRBV20-1 to TRBJ2-7; possibly TRBD1 for D (6 bases). The germline V gene has CDR1 DFQATT and CDR2 SNEGSKA (reference sequence). Trimming removed 5 bases from V and 4 bases from J, with 21 bases in between. This CDR3 contains 15 residues. DNA of the CDR3: TGCAGTGCTGTACACGAGGGGGATCTACAATACGAGCAGTACTTC. Its protein product is CSAVHEGDLQYEQYF.

The rearrangement links TRBV20-1 to TRBJ2-1; D gene uncertain. The CDR3 is 10 residues long. Per the germline V gene, CDR1 is DFQATT and CDR2 is SNEGSKA (reference sequence). Deletions cut 2 bases from V and 6 bases from J, with 2 bases between. The CDR3 sequence: CSARSNEQFF. Here the CDR3 DNA reads TGCAGTGCTAGATCCAATGAGCAGTTCTTC.

The chain is built from TRBV19 and TRBJ2-1, with D tentatively TRBD2 (6 bases). The CDR3 is 13 residues long. Trimming took 6 bases from V and 5 from J, leaving 11 bases between them. CDR1 is LNHDA and CDR2 is SQIVND in the germline V gene (reference sequence). The CDR3 loop is CASSWDLNNEQFF. The CDR3 DNA reads TGTGCCAGTAGCTGGGACTTAAACAATGAGCAGTTCTTC.

The table lists this clonotype with a few counts. The CDR3 nucleotides read TGTGCCAGTAGTACCGGGTCCCAAGAGACCCAGTACTTC. This gives the protein CASSTGSQETQYF. The V and J genes are TRBV19 and TRBJ2-5; D ambiguous. CDR3 length: 13 amino acids. V lost 4 bases and J lost 1, with 7 bases in between. Germline V CDR1 and CDR2: LNHDA, SQIVND (reference sequence).

A note on this clonotype: As the CDR3 is not closed by the conserved phenylalanine or tryptophan, this likely results from a read error. This sequence joins TRBV2 and TRBJ2-7, with D perhaps TRBD1 (6 bases). CDR3 length: 15 residues. Trimming removed 5 bases from V and 3 bases from J, with 17 bases in between. Germline V lookup: CDR1 SNHLY, CDR2 FYNNEI. The CDR3 is CASSLHRVDGYEQYL. The DNA of the CDR3 is TGTGCCAGCAGTTTACACAGGGTGGACGGCTACGAGCAGTACCTC.

The chain recombines TRBV27 with TRBJ1-2; 7 nucleotides line up with TRBD1. The germline CDR1 and CDR2 sequences are MNHEY and SMNVEV (reference sequence). The ends lost 0 bases at V and 6 bases at J; junction bases unmatched: 7. The CDR3 length is 15 residues. CDR3 DNA sequence: TGTGCCAGCAGTTTATCAGGGGGCGGATGGGATGGCTACACCTTC. This translates into CASSLSGGGWDGYTF.

The J gene is TRBJ2-1, the V gene TRBV10-3; D uncertain. Germline V CDR1 and CDR2: ENHRY, SYGVKD. Trimming shortened V by 4 bases and J by 7 bases, and 8 bases separated the two germline ends. CDR3 length: 12 residues. DNA for the CDR3: TGTGCCATCAGTGTTGCGTTAAATGAGCAGTTCTTC. Residues: CAISVALNEQFF.

The V gene is TRBV13, the J gene TRBJ2-7, with D tentatively TRBD2 (6 bases). Germline loops: CDR1 PRHDT, CDR2 FYEKMQ (reference sequence). V lost 6 bases, J lost 6 bases, and 15 bases lay in between. The CDR3 spans 13 residues. CDR3 in amino acids: CASSYAPGSEQYF. The CDR3 nucleotides are TGTGCCAGCAGTTACGCCCCCGGGAGCGAGCAGTACTTC.

This clonotype was seen a single time. The J gene is TRBJ1-1, the V gene TRBV24-1; D call uncertain. Trimming cost V 9 bases and J 0 bases, with 19 bases left between them. Germline CDR1 reads KGHDR; CDR2 reads SFDVKD. The CDR3 has 16 amino acids. The CDR3 is CATVAPNAPVNTEAFF. CDR3 nucleotide sequence: TGTGCCACCGTGGCACCGAACGCCCCCGTGAACACTGAAGCTTTCTTT.

The chain joins TRBV20-1 to TRBJ2-7; D not resolved. CDR3 length: 12 amino acids. Germline loops: CDR1 DFQATT, CDR2 SNEGSKA (reference sequence). The ends were cut back, 5 bases at V and 0 bases at J, with 8 bases in the middle. This chain's CDR3 is CSAQRDSYEQYF. The CDR3 DNA follows: TGCAGTGCTCAAAGGGACTCCTACGAGCAGTACTTC.

This clonotype was seen only a few times. The chain uses TRBV2 and TRBJ1-1; D uncertain. There are 10 residues in the CDR3. Deletions cut 6 bases from V and 5 bases from J, with 4 bases between. Germline V CDR1 and CDR2: SNHLY, FYNNEI. CDR3 nucleotides: TGTGCCAGCAGGGGGACTGAAGCTTTCTTT. Its protein product is CASRGTEAFF.

The chain combines TRBV20-1 with TRBJ1-2; the match to TRBD1 covers 11 bases. The CDR3 extends over 16 amino acids. V lost 2 bases and J lost 0; bases outside the gene matches: 5. Looked up from germline, CDR1 is DFQATT and CDR2 is SNEGSKA (reference sequence). Written as DNA, the CDR3 is TGCAGTGCTAGATGGACAGGGGGCGCCTCTAACTATGGCTACACCTTC. Its protein product is CSARWTGGASNYGYTF.

The chain recombines TRBV5-4 with TRBJ2-7; D not resolved. The V gene's germline CDR1 is SGHNT and CDR2 YYREEE (reference sequence). The germline V and J ends were trimmed by 0 bases and 3 bases, with 7 bases remaining between them. The CDR3 totals 13 residues. The CDR3 nucleotides are TGTGCCAGCAGCTTGGAAGCGAACTACGAGCAGTACTTC. Amino acid sequence: CASSLEANYEQYF.

The chain employs TRBV2 and TRBJ2-7; D may correspond to TRBD1 or TRBD2 (5 bases each). Germline values: CDR1 SNHLY, CDR2 FYNNEI. This CDR3 has 12 residues. Deletions cut 7 bases from V and 4 bases from J, with 11 bases between. CDR3 coding DNA: TGTGCCAGCACCGAAGAGGGGTACGAGCAGTACTTC. Translating gives CASTEEGYEQYF.

The chain joins TRBV7-2 to TRBJ1-4; D gene uncertain. V was pared by 5 bases and J by 4 bases, with 14 bases between. Per the germline V gene, CDR1 is SGHTA and CDR2 is FQGNSA. The CDR3 is 15 amino acids. The CDR3: CASSPSDRDNEKLFF. In DNA form, the CDR3 reads TGTGCCAGCAGCCCCTCTGACCGCGATAATGAAAAACTGTTTTTT.